The 28 T cell receptor beta chains reported below all come from one sample, sequenced in a study of immune cell composition in non-small cell lung cancer. Normal lung sampling was at least 3 cm from the tumour, as distant as possible. Clones were read by immunoSEQ multiplex PCR, and TCRdb kept only the in-frame ones, dropping some. The sample carries about 2,500 clones, 81% recorded once. Sequenced input: non-adjacent lung tissue. These receptors came from a human donor with non-small cell lung cancer.

V is TRBV30 and J is TRBJ1-6; D might be TRBD1 (5 bases). The CDR3 runs to 14 residues. Trimming left V 0 bases short and J 7 bases short, with 10 bases between. Germline V gene sequence: CDR1 GTSNPN, CDR2 SVGIG (reference sequence). CDR3 nucleotides: TGTGCCTGGAGTGTAAAGGGGAGGAATTCACCCCTCCACTTT. Protein: CAWSVKGRNSPLHF.

The chain links TRBV5-5 to TRBJ2-2, with D possibly being TRBD2 (6 bases). Germline V gene data show CDR1 as SGHKS and CDR2 as YYEKEE (reference sequence). This CDR3 is built from 15 residues. V lost 4 bases to trimming and J lost 3 bases, with 13 bases between them. The CDR3 nucleotides read TGTGCCAGCAGCCCGCCAGGCGGGGACACCGGGGAGCTGTTTTTT. This encodes CASSPPGGDTGELFF.

The gene calls are TRBV10-3 and TRBJ1-1, with D unclear. The V and J ends lost 7 bases and 0 bases respectively, with 9 bases between them. Germline V gene data show CDR1 as ENHRY and CDR2 as SYGVKD. CDR3 length equals 13 residues. This chain's CDR3 is CAIMRVLNTEAFF. DNA of the CDR3: TGTGCCATCATGAGGGTTTTGAACACTGAAGCTTTCTTT.

The chain links TRBV5-6 to TRBJ1-2; the match to TRBD1 covers 10 bases. The CDR3 is 13 residues long. Germline CDR1 SGHDT, CDR2 YYEEEE. V lost 3 bases and J lost 4; bases outside the gene matches: 0. The CDR3 loop is CASSWTGGYGYTF. CDR3 bases: TGTGCCAGCAGCTGGACAGGGGGCTATGGCTACACCTTC.

This chain links TRBV30 with TRBJ1-1, with a possible D match to TRBD1 (6 bases). Germline lookup yields CDR1 GTSNPN and CDR2 SVGIG (reference sequence). The CDR3 is 12 amino acids. V dropped 3 bases and J dropped 4 bases, with 9 bases sitting between them. This CDR3 is CAWRVGGTEAFF. The CDR3 DNA reads as TGTGCCTGGAGAGTAGGGGGCACTGAAGCTTTCTTT.

The chain combines TRBV7-9 with TRBJ1-2; D is perhaps TRBD1 (5 bases). The CDR3 contains 16 residues. V was pared by 5 bases and J by 7 bases, with 23 bases between. From germline, CDR1 is SEHNR and CDR2 FQNEAQ (reference sequence). Written as DNA, the CDR3 is TGTGCCAGCAGCCAAGAACGCGGGGGGGACTATTCTGGCTACACCTTC. Translated, it gives CASSQERGGDYSGYTF.

The chain has TRBV5-4 and TRBJ1-2, with 8 bases aligning to TRBD1. The germline V gene has CDR1 SGHNT and CDR2 YYREEE (reference sequence). This CDR3 has 14 amino acids. V was pared by 5 bases and J by 4 bases, with 7 bases of the junction left unmatched. CDR3: CASRPKDRGYGYTF. The CDR3 bases are TGTGCCAGCAGACCCAAAGACAGGGGCTATGGCTACACCTTC.

This chain uses TRBV5-5 with TRBJ2-3; no clear D. Between the trimmed V and J ends, which lost 4 bases and 1 base, there was a span of 7 bases. CDR1 SGHKS and CDR2 YYEKEE come from the germline V gene (reference sequence). This CDR3 has 13 residues. CDR3 DNA sequence: TGTGCCAGCAGCCCTACGGGCACAGATACGCAGTATTTT. This gives the protein CASSPTGTDTQYF.

This clone was detected only once. V is TRBV11-3 and J is TRBJ2-2, with a tentative D call TRBD1 (6 bases). Trimming removed 4 bases from V and 0 bases from J, with 9 bases in between. Germline lookup yields CDR1 SGHNT and CDR2 YENEEA. This CDR3 spans 15 amino acids. CDR3 amino acids: CASSSRGANTGELFF. The CDR3 region has the DNA TGTGCCAGCAGCTCCAGGGGCGCGAACACCGGGGAGCTGTTTTTT.

The chain employs TRBV28 and TRBJ2-7; 7 bases are shared with TRBD2. This CDR3 contains 14 residues. The junction had 5 bases not matched to a gene; V was cut back by 2 bases and J by 4 bases. The germline V gene encodes CDR1 MDHEN and CDR2 SYDVKM. DNA for the CDR3: TGTGCCAGCAGTTTAGGGGGGGAGACATACGAGCAGTACTTC. This sequence encodes CASSLGGETYEQYF.

In DNA, the CDR3 is TGCGCCAGCAGCCAAGTCAGGGGTGACTACGAGCAGTACTTC. Amino acid sequence: CASSQVRGDYEQYF. The rearrangement uses TRBV4-1 and TRBJ2-7, with D possibly matching TRBD1 (6 bases). This CDR3 has 14 amino acids. In germline, CDR1 is MGHRA, CDR2 YSYEKL. V lost 1 base and J 3 bases, leaving 10 bases between the germline ends.

In this sample, this clone turned up once. The junction and the germline gene differ at one end; a read error may be behind it. The rearrangement links TRBV29-1 to TRBJ1-2; 9 nucleotides line up with TRBD1. Per germline, CDR1 SQVTM and CDR2 ANQGSEA. The CDR3 is 12 residues long. CDR3 bases: TGCAGCGCTGAACAGGGGGCGGCTGGCTACACCTTC. Translation gives CSAEQGAAGYTF.

The gene calls are TRBV11-2 and TRBJ2-1; D might be TRBD2 (7 bases). V gave up 0 bases and J gave up 8 bases, with 17 bases separating them. CDR1 is SGHAT and CDR2 is FQNNGV in the germline V gene. CDR3 size: 16 residues. CDR3 DNA sequence: TGTGCCAGCAGCTTAGATCGGGCGGGGGCCCTTTATGAGCAGTTCTTC. It specifies CASSLDRAGALYEQFF.

This clone was seen a handful of times. The chain has TRBV19 and TRBJ1-5; no reliable D call. This CDR3 is 16 amino acids long. V was clipped by 3 bases and J by 0 bases, with 12 bases between them. Germline CDR1 LNHDA, CDR2 SQIVND (reference sequence). This CDR3 is CASSIGYALSNQPQHF. The CDR3 DNA reads TGTGCCAGTAGTATCGGGTACGCCCTTAGCAATCAGCCCCAGCATTTT. Drawing the rest from reference TRBV19 and TRBJ1-5, the complete variable domain is DGGITQSPKYLFRKEGQNVTLSCEQNLNHDAMYWYRQDPGQGLRLIYYSQIVNDFQKGDIAEGYSVSREKKESFPLTVTSAQKNPTAFYLCASSIGYALSNQPQHFGDGTRLSIL.

The rearrangement joins TRBV18 to TRBJ1-5; D might be TRBD1 (6 bases). Germline-derived CDR1 and CDR2 are KGHSH and LQKENI. Deletions cut 4 bases from V and 0 bases from J, with 10 bases between. There are 15 residues in the CDR3. The CDR3 sequence is CASSLGTSSNQPQHF. CDR3 nucleotides: TGTGCCAGCTCACTTGGGACATCTAGCAATCAGCCCCAGCATTTT.

This chain connects TRBV28 to TRBJ2-5, with 9 bases lining up with TRBD2. The CDR3 extends over 14 amino acids. V shed 5 bases and J 0 bases; nucleotides not matched to a gene: 1. Germline-derived CDR1 and CDR2 are MDHEN and SYDVKM. CDR3 residues: CASSRLADQETQYF. The CDR3 nucleotides are TGTGCCAGCAGTCGACTAGCGGACCAAGAGACCCAGTACTTC.

V gene TRBV28 combines with J gene TRBJ2-5; possibly TRBD1 for D (5 bases). V dropped 1 base and J dropped 1 base, with 7 bases sitting between them. The CDR3 consists of 14 residues. Germline V lookup: CDR1 MDHEN, CDR2 SYDVKM. CDR3 sequence: CASSLSQAQETQYF. CDR3 bases: TGTGCCAGCAGTTTATCACAGGCCCAAGAGACCCAGTACTTC.

The rearrangement joins TRBV6-5 to TRBJ1-1, with 10 bases aligning to TRBD1. Germline loops: CDR1 MNHEY, CDR2 SVGAGI. The CDR3 extends over 15 amino acids. J was trimmed by 4 bases and V by 11 bases; bases with no gene match: 13. The DNA for the CDR3 is TGTGCCGTCATCCCGGGATGGACAGGGGGCACTGAAGCTTTCTTT. Translating it yields CAVIPGWTGGTEAFF.

This clone was observed once. CDR3 loop: CASSLGQGEQPQHF. In DNA form, the CDR3 reads TGTGCCAGCAGCCTAGGCCAGGGCGAACAGCCCCAGCATTTT. The chain employs TRBV7-9 and TRBJ1-5; D is perhaps TRBD1 (5 bases). With 5 bases removed from V and 7 bases from J, the gap between germline ends came to 15 bases. The CDR3 is made up of 14 amino acids. Germline V gene sequence: CDR1 SEHNR, CDR2 FQNEAQ (reference sequence). The full variable domain, in which reference TRBV7-9 and TRBJ1-5 provide the parts outside the CDR3, is DTGVSQNPRHKITKRGQNVTFRCDPISEHNRLYWYRQTLGQGPEFLTYFQNEAQLEKSRLLSDRFSAERPKGSFSTLEIQRTEQGDSAMYLCASSLGQGEQPQHFGDGTRLSIL.

In its sample, this clone was seen a few times. This chain uses TRBV7-3 with TRBJ1-1; D ambiguous. Germline lookup yields CDR1 SGHTA and CDR2 FQGTGA. This CDR3 has 13 amino acids. V was shortened by 2 bases and J by 5 bases, with 9 bases between the two germline ends. The CDR3 DNA follows: TGTGCCAGCAGCTTAGAGCTGCGTACTGAAGCTTTCTTT. Translation gives CASSLELRTEAFF.

This sequence joins TRBV6-1 and TRBJ2-1; D may be TRBD2 (6 bases). CDR1 MNHNS and CDR2 SASEGT come from the germline V gene. This CDR3 has 15 amino acids. The V gene lost 8 bases and the J gene lost 5 bases, with 19 bases spanning the gap. DNA of the CDR3: TGTGCCAGCTTCAAGAGGGGAGGAACCAACAATGAGCAGTTCTTC. Translated, it gives CASFKRGGTNNEQFF.

The V and J genes are TRBV27 and TRBJ1-2; 7 bases fit TRBD1. Germline V gives CDR1 MNHEY, CDR2 SMNVEV (reference sequence). The trim removed 6 bases at V and 2 bases at J, leaving 6 bases unmatched. The CDR3 extends over 14 amino acids. For the CDR3, the DNA is TGTGCCAGCAGAGAGACAGGGTCAAACTATGGCTACACCTTC. Translation gives CASRETGSNYGYTF.

The chain employs TRBV30 and TRBJ1-6; no clear D gene. This CDR3 is built from 13 residues. The V and J ends lost 4 bases and 7 bases respectively, with 11 bases between them. The V gene's germline CDR1 is GTSNPN and CDR2 SVGIG (reference sequence). The CDR3 region is CAWTLTPNSPLHF. The CDR3 DNA sequence: TGTGCCTGGACCCTTACTCCAAATTCACCCCTCCACTTT.

The chain combines TRBV20-1 with TRBJ1-2; no clear D. This CDR3 has 10 amino acids. Germline V gene data show CDR1 as DFQATT and CDR2 as SNEGSKA (reference sequence). Trimming stripped 6 bases from V and 7 bases from J, with 9 bases between. The CDR3 spells CSASGFGYTF. CDR3 DNA: TGCAGTGCCTCGGGTTTTGGCTACACCTTC.

The chain employs TRBV6-1 and TRBJ2-1, with 9 bases matching TRBD2. This CDR3 contains 15 residues. Germline V gene sequence: CDR1 MNHNS, CDR2 SASEGT. Trimming took 6 bases from V and 9 from J; bases not matched to a gene: 12. In DNA form, the CDR3 reads TGTGCCAGCAGCCCAAGGGAACTAGCGGGCGGTGAGCAGTTCTTC. It encodes CASSPRELAGGEQFF.

The rearrangement links TRBV6-1 to TRBJ2-3; the D is unclear. CDR1 MNHNS and CDR2 SASEGT come from the germline V gene. The CDR3 contains 15 residues. The V gene lost 3 bases and the J gene lost 4 bases, with 14 bases spanning the gap. The CDR3 region has the DNA TGTGCCAGCAGTGAGTCGGGTAGCATCCCAGATACGCAGTATTTT. Translating it yields CASSESGSIPDTQYF.

This chain links TRBV28 with TRBJ1-1, with TRBD1 matching over 7 bases. The germline CDR1 and CDR2 sequences are MDHEN and SYDVKM. The ends lost 6 bases at V and 11 bases at J; junction bases unmatched: 9. The CDR3 consists of 12 residues. For the CDR3, the DNA is TGTGCCAGCAGGACTATAGACAGGGAGGCTTTCTTT. It is translated as CASRTIDREAFF.

This clone appeared a few times. This chain links TRBV7-2 with TRBJ1-5; no clear D. Germline V CDR1 and CDR2: SGHTA, FQGNSA. The CDR3 is made up of 15 amino acids. V lost 0 bases and J 3 bases, leaving 9 bases between the germline ends. The CDR3 protein is CASSLASGVNQPQHF. The DNA of the CDR3 is TGTGCCAGCAGCTTAGCATCCGGGGTCAATCAGCCCCAGCATTTT.